This TCR beta chain was sequenced during a study of T cells in Graves' hyperthyroidism and ophthalmopathy. The germline V and J ends were trimmed by 3 bases and 2 bases, with 8 bases remaining between them. From germline, CDR1 is SNHLY and CDR2 FYNNEI. The CDR3 has 13 amino acids. This clonotype was recorded at least ten times. RNA transcripts were the template for amplifying TCR beta CDR3 regions. With the HTBI primer set, the TCR CDR3 went through a first round of RT-PCR. Each CDR3 protein gets one entry after TCRdb re-called the multiplex PCR reads with MiXCR. The data contain some 360,000 distinct CDR3 sequences, approximately 18% of them singletons.

The TCR originated in a woman in her 40s with Graves' ophthalmopathy. The sample taken for sequencing was blood. V and J are TRBV2 and TRBJ2-7; D is perhaps TRBD1 (5 bases). CDR3 bases: TGTGCCAGCAGTGATGGACAAGCCTACGAGCAGTACTTC. Translating gives CASSDGQAYEQYF.